This T cell receptor (beta chain) originates from a study of identical twins listed by TCRdb under 2016. Turning to the overall study: To test whether fetal clonotypes persist, the study used deep sequencing on TCR alpha and beta repertoires from monozygotic twins, unrelated adults of various ages, and cord blood. To rule out contamination, the twin experiments were replicated at different times with different library preparation protocols.

This clonotype was seen more than once but under ten times. Its antigen is currently not known. No base quality information exists; no much larger clone differs at one position. The CDR3 contains 14 residues, cysteine and phenylalanine counted. The retained sequence is limited to the CDR3, 42 bases, with the frame set at the first base. Per the germline V gene, SGDLS is the CDR1 and YYNGEE is the CDR2. Trimming costs V 3 bases and J 0 bases, and their ends lie 8 bases apart. Results the study describes overall, beyond this receptor: Because the same donors could not be followed over many years, the conclusions depended on cross-sectional statistical analysis. In monozygotic twins, out-of-frame TCR alpha sharing was systematically underestimated by recombination models, although the models agreed with sharing between unrelated individuals. The excess sharing between twins in beta out-of-frame sequences was weaker because fewer shared sequences reduced the signal-to-noise ratio. Invariant T cells such as MAIT and iNKT could partly confound zero-insertion analyses, though diverse VJ usage argued against this for most clonotypes. Abundant cord blood beta clonotypes carried fewer insertions; young adult naive repertoires showed a weaker similar trend, while memory repertoires showed none. Out-of-frame TCR alpha sequences shared between twins showed an excess of low generation-probability sequences compared with coincidental sharing between unrelated individuals.

Libraries were made using 5' RACE. TCRdb records Illumina HiSeq 2000 as the sequencer. Template switching introduced a universal primer binding site; the final cDNA contained a unique molecular identifier, enabling accurate counting of TCR cDNA molecules. Specific primers in the conserved constant-segment region were used to synthesize first-strand cDNA for the TCR alpha and beta chains. To control for contamination, every cDNA library was double barcoded, receiving both a SMART-Mk sample barcode and Illumina barcodes. TruSeq adapter sequences, together with Illumina sample barcodes, were added in two successive PCR steps. The TCR alpha and beta cDNA libraries were sequenced on the Illumina HiSeq platform using custom primers. As for the authors' bioinformatics: Unique molecular identifiers were extracted from raw reads with MiGEC, and CDR3 positions were determined with MiXCR. Recombination models were inferred per individual with the repgenHMM and IGoR tools using an EM algorithm. The tcR package in R was used for shared clonotype analysis, with sharing normalized by the product of cloneset sizes. Out-of-frame nonproductive sequences were analyzed to study raw recombination free of thymic and clonal selection effects. TCRdb reran the public reads through fastp at Q25 and MiXCR, keeping productive beta chains. Identical CDR3 proteins give one entry, which carries the most common genes and DNA. TCRdb's processing, not the authors' own work, is the source of the V and J calls. The sample table shows some 760,000 distinct CDR3 sequences, and approximately 18% are seen once. Around 12% of the sample goes to the ten largest clones.

Every donor in the study was a healthy Caucasian. Three pairs of female monozygotic twins, all aged about 18 to 30 years, were included in the twin cohort. Peripheral blood mononuclear cells were the source from which RNA for the TCR libraries was isolated. These data also formed part of another study, on T cells expressing NK-cell markers. The second study's authors report: In sorted CD3+CD56+NKG2C+, CD3+CD56+NKG2C- and CD3+CD56-NKG2C+ T-cell subsets from several donors, TCR beta-chain repertoires were profiled. Of the eight sequenced donors, seven were found to be HCMV-seropositive and one was found to be HCMV-seronegative. In several experiments an anti-gammadeltaTCR antibody was added to restrict sorting to alphabetaTCR-expressing T cells. For five or six donors, the dominant CD3+CD56+NKG2C+ clonotypes were among the top 10 CD8+ clonotypes and accounted for 1.0-7.0% of CD8+ T cells. Those dominant clonotypes were again the most abundant among CD3+CD56-NKG2C+ cells in several donors, at about 25-65%. Whether the expanded NKG2C-expressing T cell clones were specific for HCMV antigens remained unclear. Randomly selected healthy volunteers, three men and five women, were used as the eight sequenced donors. HCMV-specific IgG was detected in serum with a commercial ELISA kit to determine HCMV serostatus. For about 6 donors, bulk peripheral blood T-cell repertoires were additionally sequenced from unsorted PBMC. MIGEC was used to demultiplex reads and group reads by UMI, and MiTCR was used to assemble and quantify clonotypes. Only TCR cDNA sequences supported by at least two reads were kept to exclude erroneous sequences. The tcR package was used for downstream repertoire analysis, and clonotypes were matched between fractions using CDR3 nucleotide sequence together with V segment. VDJmatch was used to annotate antigen specificity against VDJdb, with one amino acid substitution in CDR3 permitted.

The receptor's source is a young woman in good health. This chain is built from TRBV9 and TRBJ2-3, with the D gene not clear enough to name. Source material: PBMCs. At the DNA level, the sequence is TGTGCCAGCAGCGCGGACCGTAGCACAGATACGCAGTATTTT. It encodes CASSADRSTDTQYF.